Below are 15 T cell receptor beta chains sequenced from a single sample in a study of shared clonotypes between healthy human individuals. Here immunoSEQ multiplex PCR was the method, and the copy in TCRdb shows in-frame clones only, minus some. The profile covers about 380,000 clones, with 96% appearing a single time and approximately 0.32% taken by the ten largest. The sequencing input was memory CD8+ T cells sorted from blood. Noted subset: CD45RO+ cells pooled with CCR7-negative TemRA cells. The receptors originated from a young man in good health.

Concerning this clone: One end of the junction does not line up with germline, which may come from a read error. This chain joins TRBV7-9 and TRBJ1-1; TRBD1 might be the D (5 bases). Germline CDR1 is SEHNR and CDR2 is FQNEAQ (reference sequence). This CDR3 contains 16 residues. CDR3 protein: CASSVAPLKGDTEAFF. CDR3 nucleotides: TGTGCCAGCAGCGTAGCTCCCCTGAAAGGGGACACTGAAGCTTTCTTT. Filled out from reference TRBV7-9 and TRBJ1-1, the complete variable domain reads DTGVSQNPRHKITKRGQNVTFRCDPISEHNRLYWYRQTLGQGPEFLTYFQNEAQLEKSRLLSDRFSAERPKGSFSTLEIQRTEQGDSAMYLCASSVAPLKGDTEAFFGQGTRLTVV.

The J gene is TRBJ2-5, the V gene TRBV6-1; D may be TRBD1 or TRBD2 (7 bases each). V lost 6 bases to trimming and J lost 7 bases, with 21 bases between them. Germline V lookup: CDR1 MNHNS, CDR2 SASEGT. The CDR3 extends over 15 amino acids. In DNA form, the CDR3 reads TGTGCCAGCAGCATCTCAGGGGGAGGGCCTGGGACCCAGTACTTC. Amino acid sequence: CASSISGGGPGTQYF.

V and J are TRBV29-1 and TRBJ2-5; TRBD2 matches at 7 bases. J lost 1 base, V lost 7 bases, and 3 bases had no gene match. The length of the CDR3 is 12 residues. Germline-derived CDR1 and CDR2 are SQVTM and ANQGSEA. The CDR3 region has the DNA TGCAGCGCACGACTAGCCCAAGAGACCCAGTACTTC. It yields the protein CSARLAQETQYF.

V gene TRBV6-6 combines with J gene TRBJ1-5; 7 bases are a match to TRBD1. Looked up from germline, CDR1 is MNHNY and CDR2 is SVGAGI (reference sequence). CDR3 length: 15 residues. V was clipped by 5 bases and J by 4 bases; unmatched bases: 8. CDR3 sequence: CASSVGQASNQPQHF. The CDR3 DNA follows: TGTGCCAGCAGTGTCGGACAGGCCTCAAATCAGCCCCAGCATTTT.

CDR3: CASGGQGQGETQYF. The DNA of the CDR3 is TGCGCCAGCGGTGGACAGGGACAAGGAGAGACCCAGTACTTC. The genes are TRBV5-1 and TRBJ2-5; 8 bases align to TRBD1. CDR3 length: 14 residues. Germline V CDR1 and CDR2: SGHRS, YFSETQ. Germline trimming cut 7 bases from V and 4 bases from J; bases unmatched to any gene: 9.

The chain is built from TRBV10-3 and TRBJ1-5, with D maybe TRBD1 (5 bases). Deletions cut 4 bases from V and 2 bases from J, with 9 bases between. Per the germline V gene, CDR1 is ENHRY and CDR2 is SYGVKD. This CDR3 has 14 residues. The CDR3 nucleotides read TGTGCCATCAGTGTGGTAGGGGGCAATCAGCCCCAGCATTTT. Amino acid sequence: CAISVVGGNQPQHF.

This sequence joins TRBV7-9 and TRBJ2-1; no clear D gene. Trimming removed 5 bases from V and 5 bases from J, with 16 bases in between. This CDR3 region has 15 residues. Germline CDR1 SEHNR, CDR2 FQNEAQ (reference sequence). Here the CDR3 reads CASSQKLLLNNEQFF. The CDR3 region has the DNA TGTGCCAGCAGCCAGAAATTATTGCTAAACAATGAGCAGTTCTTC.

Regarding this clone: Other DNA sequences in the same sample also yield this CDR3. The J gene is TRBJ1-2, the V gene TRBV28; possibly TRBD1 for D (6 bases). From germline, CDR1 is MDHEN and CDR2 SYDVKM. This CDR3 has 13 residues. Trimming shortened V by 3 bases and J by 2 bases, and 7 bases separated the two germline ends. The CDR3 nucleotides are TGTGCCAGCAGTTTTCAGGGGAACTATGGCTACACCTTC. Translated: CASSFQGNYGYTF.

The genes are TRBV9 and TRBJ1-2, with 7 positions matching TRBD1. CDR1 and CDR2 (germline): SGDLS, YYNGEE. Trimming at V came to 4 bases and at J to 7 bases, leaving 13 bases not matched to a gene. This CDR3 is built from 15 residues. CDR3 loop: CASSPRTGLIGGYTF. Written as DNA, the CDR3 is TGTGCCAGCAGCCCTCGGACAGGTCTTATAGGTGGCTACACCTTC. Based on the CDR3 plus reference TRBV9 and TRBJ1-2, the full variable domain is DSGVTQTPKHLITATGQRVTLRCSPRSGDLSVYWYQQSLDQGLQFLIQYYNGEERAKGNILERFSAQQFPDLHSELNLSSLELGDSALYFCASSPRTGLIGGYTFGSGTRLTVV.

The chain recombines TRBV19 with TRBJ2-2, with D perhaps TRBD2 (5 bases). From germline, CDR1 is LNHDA and CDR2 SQIVND (reference sequence). V lost 3 bases and J 6 bases, leaving 11 bases between the germline ends. The CDR3 consists of 14 residues. The CDR3: CASSMGRTAGELFF. Here the CDR3 DNA reads TGTGCCAGTAGTATGGGGAGAACTGCCGGGGAGCTGTTTTTT.

This rearrangement joins TRBV7-6 to TRBJ2-7, with a tentative D call TRBD2 (6 bases). CDR1 and CDR2 (germline): SGHVS, FNYEAQ. This CDR3 spans 13 amino acids. The ends were cut back, 5 bases at V and 1 base at J, with 9 bases in the middle. CDR3 coding DNA: TGTGCCAGCAGCCGGGACTTTTCCTACGAGCAGTACTTC. It translates to CASSRDFSYEQYF.

The CDR3 loop reads CASRGLAGGPSYNEQFF. CDR3 in DNA: TGCGCCAGCCGCGGACTAGCGGGAGGGCCATCCTACAATGAGCAGTTCTTC. J is TRBJ2-1 and V is TRBV10-2, with TRBD2 matching 15 bases. With 8 bases clipped from V and 1 base from J, the junction kept 6 bases outside the gene matches. The CDR3 totals 17 residues. Germline assignment: CDR1 WSHSY and CDR2 SAAADI.

Of note for this clone: Other DNA sequences in the sample encode the same CDR3. The rearrangement joins TRBV9 to TRBJ2-2, with D uncertain. Germline V gene sequence: CDR1 SGDLS, CDR2 YYNGEE. This CDR3 has 12 amino acids. V was trimmed by 0 bases and J by 5 bases, leaving 2 bases between them. The CDR3 spells CASSVGTGELFF. The CDR3 DNA sequence: TGTGCCAGCAGCGTAGGTACCGGGGAGCTGTTTTTT.

CDR3: CASSDSVEAGVTDTQYF. The CDR3 DNA reads TGTGCCAGCAGTGACTCGGTTGAGGCGGGAGTGACAGATACGCAGTATTTT. The chain carries TRBV6-4 and TRBJ2-3; TRBD2 aligns across 7 bases. The CDR3 runs 17 residues. Per germline, CDR1 MRHNA and CDR2 SNTAGT. J was trimmed by 3 bases and V by 0 bases; bases with no gene match: 9.

V is TRBV21-1 and J is TRBJ2-7; the DNA was not used to check the table's D call, TRBD2. TRBV21-1 is a pseudogene locus. This CDR3 is 12 amino acids long. The CDR3, as DNA: TGTGCCAGCAGCAGACTATCCTACGAGCAGTACTTC. This translates into CASSRLSYEQYF.